The 2 T cell receptor beta chains listed next were all sequenced from one sample in a study of T cell repertoires in cytomegalovirus infection. TCRdb ran MiXCR on the reads and lists one entry per CDR3 protein. The table shows more than 650,000 distinct CDR3 sequences, with less than 40% occurring only once. Sequenced: PBMCs. The receptors were gathered from a human donor in good health (CMV status not recorded). Some clones in this sample may be carry-over from other donors' samples.

The chain joins TRBV12-3 or TRBV12-4 to TRBJ1-3; 7 nucleotides line up with TRBD1. J was trimmed by 3 bases and V by 6 bases; bases with no gene match: 5. The CDR3 has 14 amino acids. The CDR3 loop reads CASSSRGIGNTIYF. The CDR3 nucleotides read TGTGCCAGCAGCTCCAGGGGGATTGGAAACACCATATATTTT.

The J gene is TRBJ1-5, the V gene TRBV12-3 or TRBV12-4; D call uncertain. This CDR3 has 15 residues. Trimming removed 3 bases at V and 3 bases at J, with 12 bases between. The CDR3 protein is CASSLDGSPNQPQHF. The CDR3 DNA sequence: TGTGCCAGCAGTTTGGATGGCAGCCCCAATCAGCCCCAGCATTTT.